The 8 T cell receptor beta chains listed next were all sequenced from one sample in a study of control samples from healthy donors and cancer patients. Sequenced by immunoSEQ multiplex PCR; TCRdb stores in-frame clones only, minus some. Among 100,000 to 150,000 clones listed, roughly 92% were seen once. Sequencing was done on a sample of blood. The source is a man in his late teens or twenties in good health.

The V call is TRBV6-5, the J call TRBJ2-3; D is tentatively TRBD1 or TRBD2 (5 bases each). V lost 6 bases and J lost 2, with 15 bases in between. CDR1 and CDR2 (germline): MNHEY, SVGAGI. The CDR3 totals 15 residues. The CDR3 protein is CASSFLPGPTDTQYF. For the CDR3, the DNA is TGTGCCAGCAGCTTTCTTCCGGGACCCACAGATACGCAGTATTTT.

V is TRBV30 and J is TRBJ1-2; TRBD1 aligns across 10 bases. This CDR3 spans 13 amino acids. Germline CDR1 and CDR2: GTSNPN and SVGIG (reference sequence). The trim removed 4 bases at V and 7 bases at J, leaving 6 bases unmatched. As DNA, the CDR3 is TGTGCCTGGACCCTGACAGGGGGCGGTGGCTACACCTTC. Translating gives CAWTLTGGGGYTF. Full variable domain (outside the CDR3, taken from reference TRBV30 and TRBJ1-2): SQTIHQWPATLVQPVGSPLSLECTVEGTSNPNLYWYRQAAGRGLQLLFYSVGIGQISSEVPQNLSASRPQDRQFILSSKKLLLSDSGFYLCAWTLTGGGGYTFGSGTRLTVV.

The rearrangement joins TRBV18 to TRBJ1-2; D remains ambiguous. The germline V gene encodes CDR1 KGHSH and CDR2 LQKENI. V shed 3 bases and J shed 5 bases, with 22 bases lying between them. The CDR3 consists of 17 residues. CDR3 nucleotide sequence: TGTGCCAGCTCACCCCCGCGAGGGAGGGAAGTTTGGTATGGCTACACCTTC. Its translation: CASSPPRGREVWYGYTF.

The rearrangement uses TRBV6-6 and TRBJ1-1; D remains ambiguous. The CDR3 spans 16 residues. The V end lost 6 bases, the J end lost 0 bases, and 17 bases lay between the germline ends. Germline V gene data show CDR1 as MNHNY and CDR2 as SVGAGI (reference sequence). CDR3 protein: CASSSLLGTMNTEAFF. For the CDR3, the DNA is TGTGCCAGCAGCTCCCTCTTAGGCACGATGAACACTGAAGCTTTCTTT.

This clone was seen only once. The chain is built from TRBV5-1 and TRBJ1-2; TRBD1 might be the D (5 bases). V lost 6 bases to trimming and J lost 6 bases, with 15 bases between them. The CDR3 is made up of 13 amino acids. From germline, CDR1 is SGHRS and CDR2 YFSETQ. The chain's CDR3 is CASNVAGVDGYTF. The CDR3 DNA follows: TGCGCCAGCAACGTGGCGGGGGTCGATGGCTACACCTTC.

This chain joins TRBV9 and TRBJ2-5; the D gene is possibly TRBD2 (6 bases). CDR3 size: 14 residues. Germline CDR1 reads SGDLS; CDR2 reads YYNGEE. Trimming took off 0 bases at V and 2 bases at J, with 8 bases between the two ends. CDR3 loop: CASSVDGLQETQYF. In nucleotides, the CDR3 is TGTGCCAGCAGCGTAGACGGACTACAAGAGACCCAGTACTTC.

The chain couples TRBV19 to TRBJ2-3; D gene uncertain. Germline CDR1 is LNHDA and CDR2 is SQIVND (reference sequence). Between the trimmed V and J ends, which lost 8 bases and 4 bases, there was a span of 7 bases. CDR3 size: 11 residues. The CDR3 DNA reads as TGTGCCAGTGGGTCGGCAGATACGCAGTATTTT. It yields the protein CASGSADTQYF. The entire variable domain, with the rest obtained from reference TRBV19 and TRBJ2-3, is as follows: DGGITQSPKYLFRKEGQNVTLSCEQNLNHDAMYWYRQDPGQGLRLIYYSQIVNDFQKGDIAEGYSVSREKKESFPLTVTSAQKNPTAFYLCASGSADTQYFGPGTRLTVL.

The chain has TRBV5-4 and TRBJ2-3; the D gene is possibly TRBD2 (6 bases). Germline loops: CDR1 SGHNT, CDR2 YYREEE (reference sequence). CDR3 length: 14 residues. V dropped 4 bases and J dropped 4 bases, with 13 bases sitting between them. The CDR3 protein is CASSRDSDADTQYF. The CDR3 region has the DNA TGTGCCAGCAGCCGGGACTCGGACGCAGATACGCAGTATTTT.